The 20 T cell receptor beta chains listed next were all sequenced from one sample in a study of blood T cell repertoires in COVID-19. TCRdb's table, derived via immunoSEQ multiplex PCR, lists solely in-frame clones and lacks some. The table records some 300,000 clones, approximately 91% of them present only once. Sequenced material: PBMCs or T cells enriched from blood (not recorded which). The receptors here all came from a middle-aged woman who had recovered from COVID-19.

The chain links TRBV10-2 to TRBJ2-7; a possible D gene is TRBD1 (6 bases). V was shortened by 10 bases and J by 4 bases, with 14 bases between the two germline ends. The CDR3 is made up of 12 amino acids. Germline loops: CDR1 WSHSY, CDR2 SAAADI. In DNA form, the CDR3 reads TGCGCCACCAGCGAAGGGGGATACGAGCAGTACTTC. The encoded protein is CATSEGGYEQYF.

The chain combines TRBV27 with TRBJ1-5; D ambiguous. Per germline, CDR1 MNHEY and CDR2 SMNVEV (reference sequence). CDR3 length equals 17 residues. V lost 5 bases to trimming and J lost 4 bases, with 21 bases between them. CDR3 residues: CASSLFGSWRENQPQHF. The CDR3, as DNA: TGTGCCAGCAGTCTCTTTGGAAGTTGGCGGGAAAATCAGCCCCAGCATTTT.

The V and J genes are TRBV25-1 and TRBJ2-3, with D maybe TRBD1 (7 bases). The CDR3 contains 15 residues. V shed 3 bases and J shed 7 bases, with 17 bases lying between them. CDR1 and CDR2 from the germline V gene are MGHDK and SYGVNS. The CDR3 bases are TGTGCCAGCAGTGAGGGGGGAACAGGGGAAAATACGCAGTATTTT. It codes for CASSEGGTGENTQYF.

With respect to this clone: Distinct nucleotide sequences in the sample also encode this CDR3. This sequence joins TRBV5-4 and TRBJ1-2, with D unclear. This CDR3 is 12 amino acids long. V shed 4 bases and J shed 4 bases, with 8 bases lying between them. From germline, CDR1 is SGHNT and CDR2 YYREEE (reference sequence). DNA for the CDR3: TGTGCCAGCAGCCTCGATAGCTATGGCTACACCTTC. Its translation is CASSLDSYGYTF.

The chain couples TRBV30 to TRBJ2-1; perhaps TRBD1 as D (5 bases). Trimming stripped 3 bases from V and 7 bases from J, with 10 bases between. CDR3 length: 12 residues. Germline V gene lookup returns CDR1 GTSNPN and CDR2 SVGIG (reference sequence). CDR3 in amino acids: CAWSLRGNEQFF. CDR3 DNA sequence: TGTGCCTGGAGCTTAAGGGGAAATGAGCAGTTCTTC.

CDR3 loop: CASSLGDRGSTEAFF. The CDR3 nucleotides read TGTGCCAGCAGCTTAGGGGACAGGGGGAGCACTGAAGCTTTCTTT. The rearrangement joins TRBV13 to TRBJ1-1; TRBD1 matches 10 bases. There are 15 residues in the CDR3. V trimming: 0 bases; J trimming: 4 bases; junction bases outside the gene matches: 2. Germline V gene data show CDR1 as PRHDT and CDR2 as FYEKMQ (reference sequence).

This clone was detected only once. The chain joins TRBV18 to TRBJ1-3; TRBD1 is a possible D gene (5 bases). V was clipped by 1 base and J by 0 bases, with 13 bases between them. The CDR3 runs 17 residues. In germline, CDR1 is KGHSH, CDR2 LQKENI. This CDR3 reads CASSPRTAGVSGNTIYF. The CDR3 DNA sequence: TGTGCCAGCTCACCACGTACGGCGGGGGTCTCTGGAAACACCATATATTTT.

The chain couples TRBV5-4 to TRBJ1-3; D ambiguous. The germline CDR1 and CDR2 sequences are SGHNT and YYREEE (reference sequence). Trimming took off 0 bases at V and 2 bases at J, with 9 bases between the two ends. This CDR3 is built from 15 residues. The CDR3 spells CASSLDSPAGNTIYF. As DNA, the CDR3 is TGTGCCAGCAGCTTGGACAGTCCGGCTGGAAACACCATATATTTT.

This CDR3 reads CATKPTAGFGFDTQYF. The DNA of the CDR3 is TGCGCCACCAAGCCTACAGCGGGGTTCGGTTTCGATACGCAGTATTTT. The chain recombines TRBV5-1 with TRBJ2-3, with TRBD2 matching over 7 bases. Germline loops: CDR1 SGHRS, CDR2 YFSETQ. Unmatched junction bases numbered 19, after V lost 9 bases and J lost 6 bases. The CDR3 sequence is 16 residues long.

V gene TRBV5-5 combines with J gene TRBJ1-6; D not certain. CDR1 is SGHKS and CDR2 is YYEKEE in the germline V gene (reference sequence). Trimming stripped 3 bases from V and 3 bases from J, with 10 bases between. The CDR3 contains 15 residues. The CDR3 here is CASSSTGNYNSPLHF. CDR3 coding DNA: TGTGCCAGCAGCTCGACGGGGAACTATAATTCACCCCTCCACTTT.

This rearrangement joins TRBV11-2 to TRBJ1-1, with D maybe TRBD1 (5 bases). V lost 5 bases and J lost 4, with 14 bases in between. The CDR3 is 14 residues long. Germline V gives CDR1 SGHAT, CDR2 FQNNGV. The CDR3 is CASSPQQAITEAFF. CDR3 DNA: TGTGCCAGCAGCCCACAACAGGCTATCACTGAAGCTTTCTTT.

This clone has only a few counts. The V call is TRBV30, the J call TRBJ2-1, with 8 bases that match TRBD2. V shed 2 bases, J shed 2 bases, and the junction held 8 bases outside the gene matches. The CDR3 spans 16 residues. Germline lookup yields CDR1 GTSNPN and CDR2 SVGIG (reference sequence). The CDR3 DNA sequence: TGTGCCTGGAGTCCGTACAGCGGGAGTACCTACAATGAGCAGTTCTTC. Protein sequence: CAWSPYSGSTYNEQFF.

V and J are TRBV21-1 and TRBJ2-5; the D call TRBD2 from the table was never checked on the DNA. TRBV21-1 is a recognized pseudogene. There are 14 residues in the CDR3. This chain's CDR3 is CASRSGSLTETQYF. In DNA, the CDR3 is TGTGCCAGCAGGAGCGGGTCCTTGACGGAGACCCAGTACTTC.

The chain joins TRBV5-1 to TRBJ1-3; TRBD1 agrees at 8 bases. The V and J ends lost 2 bases and 0 bases, in that order; junction bases with no gene match: 4. The CDR3 has 16 residues. Germline CDR1 and CDR2: SGHRS and YFSETQ. Here the CDR3 reads CASSFQGAHSGNTIYF. In DNA form, the CDR3 reads TGCGCCAGCAGCTTCCAGGGGGCTCACTCTGGAAACACCATATATTTT.

This clone was observed a handful of times. The V gene is TRBV25-1, the J gene TRBJ1-1; 8 bases are shared with TRBD1. The CDR3 contains 15 residues. The V and J ends lost 3 bases and 4 bases, in that order; junction bases with no gene match: 7. Germline-derived CDR1 and CDR2 are MGHDK and SYGVNS. CDR3 region: CASSDFGRGPTEAFF. DNA of the CDR3: TGTGCCAGCAGTGATTTCGGCAGGGGGCCCACTGAAGCTTTCTTT.

The chain recombines TRBV6-1 with TRBJ2-3, with D tentatively TRBD2 (5 bases). The V gene lost 2 bases and the J gene lost 5 bases, with 11 bases spanning the gap. Germline-derived CDR1 and CDR2 are MNHNS and SASEGT. This CDR3 region has 14 residues. CDR3 loop: CASSEPRGKDTQYF. CDR3 in DNA: TGTGCCAGCAGTGAACCCCGGGGTAAAGATACGCAGTATTTT.

This chain joins TRBV5-1 and TRBJ2-2, with 8 nucleotides matching TRBD1. This CDR3 contains 15 residues. Trimming removed 4 bases from V and 5 bases from J; junction bases left unmatched: 7. From germline, CDR1 is SGHRS and CDR2 YFSETQ. Here the CDR3 reads CASSPGQGETGELFF. CDR3 in DNA: TGCGCCAGCAGCCCTGGACAGGGAGAAACCGGGGAGCTGTTTTTT.

In nucleotides, the CDR3 is TGTGCCAGTGGACTAGCGGGAGGGAGGACCGGGGAGCTGTTTTTT. Translated, it gives CASGLAGGRTGELFF. The chain has TRBV30 and TRBJ2-2; TRBD2 aligns across 15 bases. Germline CDR1 GTSNPN, CDR2 SVGIG (reference sequence). Trimming removed 8 bases from V and 5 bases from J; junction bases left unmatched: 6. The CDR3 loop spans 15 amino acids.

The gene calls are TRBV7-3 and TRBJ2-2, with 9 bases that match TRBD2. Germline CDR1 SGHTA, CDR2 FQGTGA. The CDR3 sequence is 16 residues long. V shed 0 bases and J 7 bases; nucleotides not matched to a gene: 6. CDR3 in amino acids: CASSLTASGTGGELFF. The CDR3 DNA is TGTGCCAGCAGCTTAACGGCTAGCGGGACTGGCGGGGAGCTGTTTTTT.

The rearrangement links TRBV29-1 to TRBJ1-3; D gene unclear. Germline CDR1 reads SQVTM; CDR2 reads ANQGSEA. V gave up 8 bases and J gave up 0 bases, with 11 bases separating them. The CDR3 spans 13 residues. The CDR3 DNA follows: TGCAGCTCACAATACCGCTCTGGAAACACCATATATTTT. Translating gives CSSQYRSGNTIYF. The full variable domain, in which reference TRBV29-1 and TRBJ1-3 provide the parts outside the CDR3, is SAVISQKPSRDICQRGTSLTIQCQVDSQVTMMFWYRQQPGQSLTLIATANQGSEATYESGFVIDKFPISRPNLTFSTLTVSNMSPEDSSIYLCSSQYRSGNTIYFGEGSWLTVV.